This T cell receptor (beta chain) was sequenced for a study of T-cell memory formation after mild COVID-19. Points from the study as a whole: Mainly in CM and EM were contracting CD4+ clones; CD8+ were in EMRA.

The table lists this clonotype with a count of one. The antigen is not known. A junction end diverges from the germline sequence, so it may reflect a read error. CDR3 size: 11 residues. Germline lookup yields CDR1 ENHRY and CDR2 SYGVKD. MiXCR, applied by TCRdb to the 5' RACE reads, yields one record per CDR3 protein. This table holds over 150,000 distinct CDR3 sequences, around a fifth found once. Sequenced sample: PBMCs or a T cell subset sorted from them (not recorded which). The chain joins TRBV10-3 to TRBJ2-7; D is perhaps TRBD2 (5 bases). This TCR came from an adult woman who had mild COVID-19 (a few samples of this study predate the infection). Cell type and time point are not known. This CDR3 is CSIRSGYEQYF. The CDR3, as DNA: TGTTCCATCCGATCGGGGTACGAGCAGTACTTC.